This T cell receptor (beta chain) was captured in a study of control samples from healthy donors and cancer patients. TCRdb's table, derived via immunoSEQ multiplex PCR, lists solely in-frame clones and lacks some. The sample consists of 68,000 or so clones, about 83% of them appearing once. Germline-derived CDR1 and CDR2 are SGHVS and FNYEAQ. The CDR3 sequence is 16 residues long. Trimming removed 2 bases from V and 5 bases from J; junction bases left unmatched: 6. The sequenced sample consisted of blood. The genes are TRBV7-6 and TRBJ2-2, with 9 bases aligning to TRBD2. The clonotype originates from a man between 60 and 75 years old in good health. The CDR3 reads CASSLLGSGRTGELFF. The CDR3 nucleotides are TGTGCCAGCAGCTTATTGGGTAGCGGGAGAACCGGGGAGCTGTTTTTT.